The 22 T cell receptor beta chains reported below all come from one sample, sequenced in a study of shared clonotypes between healthy human individuals. Positive CCR7 selection of CD45RO-negative cells yielded the naive CD8 cells, and terminally differentiated effector memory CD45RA+ cells were excluded. Produced via immunoSEQ multiplex PCR; TCRdb's table is partial and in-frame only. In the table there are millions of clones, approximately 95% of which are singletons. Sequenced material: naive CD8+ T cells sorted from blood. Every receptor here comes from a man between 18 and 29 years old in good health.

This chain uses TRBV27 with TRBJ2-5; 9 bases agree with TRBD2. The CDR3 has 15 amino acids. V was clipped by 6 bases and J by 5 bases; unmatched bases: 10. CDR1 is MNHEY and CDR2 is SMNVEV in the germline V gene (reference sequence). The CDR3 nucleotides read TGTGCCAGCAGCCTCGGGACTAGCCTCGTGGAGACCCAGTACTTC. Its translation: CASSLGTSLVETQYF.

The sample holds one count of this clone. The rearrangement links TRBV27 to TRBJ2-1; tentative D call: TRBD1 (6 bases). Trimming shortened V by 5 bases and J by 10 bases, and 15 bases separated the two germline ends. The CDR3 totals 13 residues. CDR1 is MNHEY and CDR2 is SMNVEV in the germline V gene (reference sequence). Here the CDR3 DNA reads TGTGCCAGCAGTCTTCCTCAGGGGTGGGAGCAGTTCTTC. Protein sequence: CASSLPQGWEQFF.

This clone was seen a few times. The chain joins TRBV27 to TRBJ2-7; 9 bases line up with TRBD1. Losses at the gene ends were 4 bases for V and 0 bases for J; bases not matched to a gene: 10. CDR3 length: 17 residues. The germline V gene encodes CDR1 MNHEY and CDR2 SMNVEV (reference sequence). The CDR3 region is CASSSSAGTGISYEQYF. CDR3 nucleotides: TGTGCCAGCAGTTCCTCAGCCGGGACAGGGATCTCCTACGAGCAGTACTTC.

The chain uses TRBV11-2 and TRBJ1-3; TRBD1 might be the D (5 bases). This CDR3 has 16 residues. CDR1 is SGHAT and CDR2 is FQNNGV in the germline V gene. The V end lost 5 bases, the J end lost 0 bases, and 14 bases lay between the germline ends. The CDR3 spells CASSQPGGFSGNTIYF. The CDR3 nucleotides are TGTGCCAGCAGCCAACCCGGGGGATTCTCTGGAAACACCATATATTTT. Looking up the rest from reference TRBV11-2 and TRBJ1-3 gives the full variable domain: EAGVAQSPRYKIIEKRQSVAFWCNPISGHATLYWYQQILGQGPKLLIQFQNNGVVDDSQLPKDRFSAERLKGVDSTLKIQPAKLEDSAVYLCASSQPGGFSGNTIYFGEGSWLTVV.

The genes are TRBV6-5 and TRBJ2-1, with 8 bases that match TRBD2. Germline V gives CDR1 MNHEY, CDR2 SVGAGI. The CDR3 length is 14 residues. V shed 2 bases and J 6 bases; nucleotides not matched to a gene: 3. The CDR3 region is CASSYLLAANEQFF. The DNA for the CDR3 is TGTGCCAGCAGTTACCTACTAGCGGCCAATGAGCAGTTCTTC.

This chain links TRBV7-9 with TRBJ1-1; D is unclear. The CDR3 totals 14 residues. V was pared by 1 base and J by 5 bases, with 11 bases between. Germline-derived CDR1 and CDR2 are SEHNR and FQNEAQ (reference sequence). CDR3 nucleotides: TGTGCCAGCAGCTTAGGGGGAGAATGGACTGAAGCTTTCTTT. Its protein product is CASSLGGEWTEAFF.

The chain uses TRBV7-2 and TRBJ2-2; 7 bases agree with TRBD1. V was clipped by 3 bases and J by 6 bases; unmatched bases: 1. CDR1 and CDR2 from the germline V gene are SGHTA and FQGNSA. This CDR3 is built from 13 residues. CDR3 in amino acids: CASSFRGSGELFF. CDR3 nucleotide sequence: TGTGCCAGCAGCTTCAGGGGGTCCGGGGAGCTGTTTTTT.

A note on this clone: Other DNA sequences within the sample encode an identical CDR3. CDR3 in amino acids: CASSLPGVYEQYF. The CDR3 DNA sequence: TGTGCCAGCAGCTTACCAGGGGTGTACGAGCAGTACTTC. The rearrangement uses TRBV7-9 and TRBJ2-7, with a possible D match to TRBD1 (6 bases). The CDR3 is made up of 13 amino acids. From germline, CDR1 is SEHNR and CDR2 FQNEAQ (reference sequence). The V end was cut by 2 bases, the J end by 4 bases, with 9 bases between. Supplemented by reference TRBV7-9 and TRBJ2-7, the full variable domain reads DTGVSQNPRHKITKRGQNVTFRCDPISEHNRLYWYRQTLGQGPEFLTYFQNEAQLEKSRLLSDRFSAERPKGSFSTLEIQRTEQGDSAMYLCASSLPGVYEQYFGPGTRLTVT.

The chain links TRBV11-1 to TRBJ2-7; possibly TRBD1 for D (6 bases). V was cut by 5 bases and J by 3 bases, with 17 bases left in between. CDR3 length: 15 amino acids. Per germline, CDR1 SGHAT and CDR2 FQDESV (reference sequence). The CDR3 bases are TGTGCCAGCAGCCAAAACAGGGATTGGGGCTACGAGCAGTACTTC. Translated: CASSQNRDWGYEQYF.

This chain joins TRBV6-5 and TRBJ2-1; perhaps TRBD2 as D (6 bases). CDR3 length: 13 amino acids. Looked up from germline, CDR1 is MNHEY and CDR2 is SVGAGI. The V end lost 6 bases, the J end lost 8 bases, and 14 bases lay between the germline ends. The CDR3 DNA reads TGTGCCAGCAGCCTTCTCCCGGGAGATGAGCAGTTCTTC. Amino acid sequence: CASSLLPGDEQFF.

This rearrangement joins TRBV7-8 to TRBJ1-6; TRBD1 matches at 9 bases. Germline loops: CDR1 SGHVS, CDR2 FQNEAQ. After removal of 6 bases from V and 8 bases from J, the junction contained 8 bases not matched to a gene. CDR3 length: 15 amino acids. CDR3 bases: TGTGCCAGCAGTTCCTCCGGGACAGGGCATTCACCCCTCCACTTT. Translation: CASSSSGTGHSPLHF. Using reference TRBV7-8 and TRBJ1-6 for the parts outside the CDR3, the full variable domain is GAGVSQSPRYKVAKRGQDVALRCDPISGHVSLFWYQQALGQGPEFLTYFQNEAQLDKSGLPSDRFFAERPEGSVSTLKIQRTQQEDSAVYLCASSSSGTGHSPLHFGNGTRLTVT.

The V gene is TRBV6-5, the J gene TRBJ2-2, with D unresolved. This CDR3 has 13 amino acids. From germline, CDR1 is MNHEY and CDR2 SVGAGI. The V end was cut by 6 bases, the J end by 1 base, with 6 bases between. The CDR3 here is CASRAVNTGELFF. The CDR3 coding sequence is TGTGCCAGCAGGGCCGTGAACACCGGGGAGCTGTTTTTT.

This chain connects TRBV7-6 to TRBJ2-7; D gene ambiguous. The V gene lost 3 bases and the J gene lost 2 bases, with 14 bases spanning the gap. This CDR3 comprises 15 residues. Germline CDR1 and CDR2: SGHVS and FNYEAQ. The CDR3 region is CASSFGDERAYEQYF. In nucleotides, the CDR3 is TGTGCCAGCAGCTTCGGAGACGAAAGAGCCTACGAGCAGTACTTC.

This chain uses TRBV29-1 with TRBJ2-5, with D tentatively TRBD2 (6 bases). Germline V gene lookup returns CDR1 SQVTM and CDR2 ANQGSEA. This CDR3 comprises 13 residues. V shed 2 bases and J shed 3 bases, with 10 bases lying between them. CDR3: CSVELRLEETQYF. In DNA, the CDR3 is TGCAGCGTTGAATTACGACTAGAAGAGACCCAGTACTTC.

The chain links TRBV7-9 to TRBJ1-1; a weak D match, TRBD1 (5 bases). The CDR3 spans 12 residues. CDR1 and CDR2 (germline): SEHNR, FQNEAQ (reference sequence). With 5 bases removed from V and 8 bases from J, the gap between germline ends came to 12 bases. CDR3 sequence: CASSGGPGEAFF. The DNA of the CDR3 is TGTGCCAGCAGCGGGGGACCAGGCGAAGCTTTCTTT.

This sequence joins TRBV6-5 and TRBJ1-2, with a weak D call TRBD1 (5 bases). The CDR3 runs 14 residues. V was shortened by 6 bases and J by 9 bases, with 20 bases between the two germline ends. Germline values: CDR1 MNHEY, CDR2 SVGAGI. CDR3 nucleotide sequence: TGTGCCAGCAGCACCGGGACCGACGGATGGAGCTACACCTTC. It codes for CASSTGTDGWSYTF.

The CDR3 region has the DNA TGTGCCAGCAGTTTCCCTGACAGGAACACTGAAGCTTTCTTT. Protein sequence: CASSFPDRNTEAFF. J is TRBJ1-1 and V is TRBV28, with a possible D match to TRBD1 (5 bases). Germline assignment: CDR1 MDHEN and CDR2 SYDVKM. The CDR3 sequence is 14 residues long. The V gene lost 3 bases and the J gene lost 1 base, with 9 bases spanning the gap.

The count of this clone is one. The genes are TRBV11-2 and TRBJ2-1; 9 bases align to TRBD2. The CDR3 contains 17 residues. Per germline, CDR1 SGHAT and CDR2 FQNNGV. Losses at the gene ends were 5 bases for V and 0 bases for J; bases not matched to a gene: 8. This chain's CDR3 is CASSDGKRGASYNEQFF. The CDR3, as DNA: TGTGCCAGCAGCGACGGTAAGCGGGGGGCCTCCTACAATGAGCAGTTCTTC.

J is TRBJ2-3 and V is TRBV7-8, with 8 bases identical to TRBD1. Germline V gene data show CDR1 as SGHVS and CDR2 as FQNEAQ. This CDR3 spans 16 amino acids. V was pared by 3 bases and J by 0 bases, with 5 bases of the junction left unmatched. CDR3: CASSFTGGISTDTQYF. The DNA for the CDR3 is TGTGCCAGCAGCTTCACAGGGGGTATTAGCACAGATACGCAGTATTTT.

The chain combines TRBV28 with TRBJ1-1; TRBD1 agrees at 10 bases. CDR3 length: 15 amino acids. The V gene's germline CDR1 is MDHEN and CDR2 SYDVKM. Trimming at V came to 5 bases and at J to 1 base, leaving 4 bases not matched to a gene. CDR3 bases: TGTGCCAGCAGTCCATGGGACAGGGGGAACACTGAAGCTTTCTTT. Protein: CASSPWDRGNTEAFF.

The chain uses TRBV4-1 and TRBJ2-5, with D uncertain. V lost 4 bases and J 5 bases, leaving 11 bases between the germline ends. The CDR3 extends over 13 amino acids. From germline, CDR1 is MGHRA and CDR2 YSYEKL. This chain's CDR3 is CASSLYLGETQYF. CDR3 in DNA: TGCGCCAGCAGCCTGTATCTAGGGGAGACCCAGTACTTC.

The genes are TRBV7-2 and TRBJ2-7, with 9 bases fitting TRBD2. V was pared by 1 base and J by 5 bases, with 6 bases of the junction left unmatched. The germline gives CDR1 SGHTA, CDR2 FQGNSA. CDR3 length equals 15 residues. Written as DNA, the CDR3 is TGTGCCAGCAGCTTAGGGGCTAGCGGGACCGACGAGCAGTACTTC. Translating it yields CASSLGASGTDEQYF.